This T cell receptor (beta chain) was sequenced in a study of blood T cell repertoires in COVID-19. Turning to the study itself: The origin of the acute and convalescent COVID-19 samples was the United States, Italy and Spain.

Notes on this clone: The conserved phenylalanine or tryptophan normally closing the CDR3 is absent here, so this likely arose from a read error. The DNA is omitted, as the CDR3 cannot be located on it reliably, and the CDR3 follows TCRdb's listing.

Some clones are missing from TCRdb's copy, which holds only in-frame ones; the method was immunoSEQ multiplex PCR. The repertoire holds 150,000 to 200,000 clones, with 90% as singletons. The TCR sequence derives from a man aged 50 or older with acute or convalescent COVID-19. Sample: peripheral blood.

CDR3 loop: CASSPTRQAR. This rearrangement joins TRBV18 to TRBJ1-4; TRBD1 was called by the table and not checked on the DNA. The CDR3 is made up of 10 amino acids, end residues included. Germline-derived CDR1 and CDR2 are KGHSH and LQKENI.